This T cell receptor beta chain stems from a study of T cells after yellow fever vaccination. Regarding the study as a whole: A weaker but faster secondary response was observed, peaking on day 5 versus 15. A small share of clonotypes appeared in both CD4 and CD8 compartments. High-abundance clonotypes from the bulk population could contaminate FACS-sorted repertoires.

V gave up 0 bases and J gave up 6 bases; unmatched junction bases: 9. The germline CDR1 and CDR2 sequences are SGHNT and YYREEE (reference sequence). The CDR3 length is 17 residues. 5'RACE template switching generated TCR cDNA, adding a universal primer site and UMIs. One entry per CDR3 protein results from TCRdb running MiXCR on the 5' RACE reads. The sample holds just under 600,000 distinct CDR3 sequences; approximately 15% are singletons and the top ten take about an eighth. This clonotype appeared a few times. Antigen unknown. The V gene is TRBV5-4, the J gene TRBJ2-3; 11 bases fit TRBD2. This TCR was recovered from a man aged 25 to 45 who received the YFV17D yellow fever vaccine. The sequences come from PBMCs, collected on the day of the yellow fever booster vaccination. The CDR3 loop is CASSLAELAGGSDTQYF. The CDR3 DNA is TGTGCCAGCAGCTTGGCCGAGCTAGCGGGAGGTTCTGATACGCAGTATTTT.